The 2 T cell receptor beta chains below all came from one sample that was sequenced in a study of beta chain features in type 1 diabetes. As every portion of the isolated RNA was reverse transcribed, the sequencing read expressed TCRB transcripts. Repertoires were generated with immunoSEQ multiplex PCR, while TCRdb's copy carries only in-frame clones and drops some. There are a few hundred thousand clones in the sample; roughly 12% occur only once, and 0.017% lies in the top ten. Sequencing was carried out using naive CD4+ T cells from blood. Receptors were obtained from a man in his late teens or twenties in good health.

The chain carries TRBV5-1 and TRBJ1-6, with 10 bases fitting TRBD1. J lost 11 bases, V lost 1 base, and 9 bases had no gene match. CDR3 size: 16 residues. From germline, CDR1 is SGHRS and CDR2 YFSETQ. The CDR3 region is CASSLSTGDRGPPLHF. The CDR3 nucleotides read TGCGCCAGCAGCTTGTCGACTGGGGACAGGGGACCACCCCTCCACTTT.

V usage is TRBV29-1 and J usage is TRBJ1-1, with D uncertain. The CDR3 extends over 14 amino acids. Trimming cost V 5 bases and J 6 bases, with 19 bases left between them. Germline-derived CDR1 and CDR2 are SQVTM and ANQGSEA. The CDR3 loop reads CSVTPLNQKSEAFF. The CDR3 region has the DNA TGCAGCGTTACCCCGCTCAACCAGAAGTCTGAAGCTTTCTTT.